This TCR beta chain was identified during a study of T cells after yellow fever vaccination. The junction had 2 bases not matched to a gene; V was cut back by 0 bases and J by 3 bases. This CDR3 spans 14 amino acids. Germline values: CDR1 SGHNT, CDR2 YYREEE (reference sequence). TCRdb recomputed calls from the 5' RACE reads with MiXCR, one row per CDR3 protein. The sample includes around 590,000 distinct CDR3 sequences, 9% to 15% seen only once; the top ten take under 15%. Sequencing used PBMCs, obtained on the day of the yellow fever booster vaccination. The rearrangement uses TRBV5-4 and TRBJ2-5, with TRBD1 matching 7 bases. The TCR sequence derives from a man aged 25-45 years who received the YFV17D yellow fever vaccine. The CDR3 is CASSLGGTEETQYF. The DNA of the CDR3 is TGTGCCAGCAGCTTGGGAGGGACAGAAGAGACCCAGTACTTC.